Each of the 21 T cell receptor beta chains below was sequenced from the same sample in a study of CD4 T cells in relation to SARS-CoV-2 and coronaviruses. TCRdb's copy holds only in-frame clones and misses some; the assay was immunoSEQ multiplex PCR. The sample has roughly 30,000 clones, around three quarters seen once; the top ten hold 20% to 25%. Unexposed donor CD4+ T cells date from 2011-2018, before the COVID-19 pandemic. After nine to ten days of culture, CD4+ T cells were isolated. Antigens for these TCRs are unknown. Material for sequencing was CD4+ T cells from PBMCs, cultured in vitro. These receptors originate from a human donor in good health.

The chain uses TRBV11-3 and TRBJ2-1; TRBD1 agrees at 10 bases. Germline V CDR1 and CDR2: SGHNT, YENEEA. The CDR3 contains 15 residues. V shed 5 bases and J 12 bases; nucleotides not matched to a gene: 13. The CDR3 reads CASSPTRTGGGVQFF. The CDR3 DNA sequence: TGTGCCAGCAGCCCAACACGGACAGGGGGAGGAGTGCAGTTCTTC.

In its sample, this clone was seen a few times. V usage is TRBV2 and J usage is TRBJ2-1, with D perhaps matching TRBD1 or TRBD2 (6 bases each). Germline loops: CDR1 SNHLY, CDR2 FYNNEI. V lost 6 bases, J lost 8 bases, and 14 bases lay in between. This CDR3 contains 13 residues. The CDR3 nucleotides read TGTGCCAGCAGAGAAATCGGGGGCCATGAGCAGTTCTTC. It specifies CASREIGGHEQFF. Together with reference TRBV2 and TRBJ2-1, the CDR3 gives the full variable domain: EPEVTQTPSHQVTQMGQEVILRCVPISNHLYFYWYRQILGQKVEFLVSFYNNEISEKSEIFDDQFSVERPDGSNFTLKIRSTKLEDSAMYFCASREIGGHEQFFGPGTRLTVL.

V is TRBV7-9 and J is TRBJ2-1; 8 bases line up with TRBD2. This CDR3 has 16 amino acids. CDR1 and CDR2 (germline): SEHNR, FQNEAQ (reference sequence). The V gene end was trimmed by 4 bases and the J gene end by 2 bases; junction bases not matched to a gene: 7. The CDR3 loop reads CASSSPRAGAYNEQFF. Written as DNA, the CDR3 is TGTGCCAGCAGCTCTCCTCGAGCGGGAGCCTACAATGAGCAGTTCTTC.

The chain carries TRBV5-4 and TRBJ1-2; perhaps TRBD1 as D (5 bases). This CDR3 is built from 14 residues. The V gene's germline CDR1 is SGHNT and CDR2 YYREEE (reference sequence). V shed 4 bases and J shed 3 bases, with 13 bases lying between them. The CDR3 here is CASSARDGDYGYTF. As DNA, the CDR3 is TGTGCCAGCAGCGCTAGGGACGGGGACTATGGCTACACCTTC.

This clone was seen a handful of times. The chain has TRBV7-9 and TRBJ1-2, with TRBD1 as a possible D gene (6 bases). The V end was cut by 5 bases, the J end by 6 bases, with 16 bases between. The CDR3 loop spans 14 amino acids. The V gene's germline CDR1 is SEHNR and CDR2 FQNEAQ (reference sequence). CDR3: CASSLSRGEDGYTF. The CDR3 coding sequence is TGTGCCAGCAGCCTATCTAGGGGGGAGGATGGCTACACCTTC.

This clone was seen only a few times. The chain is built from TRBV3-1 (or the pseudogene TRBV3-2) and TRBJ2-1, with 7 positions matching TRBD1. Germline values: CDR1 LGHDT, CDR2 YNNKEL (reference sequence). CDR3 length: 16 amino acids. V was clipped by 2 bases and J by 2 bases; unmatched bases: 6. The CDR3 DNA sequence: TGTGCCAGCAGCCAACTCCGGGACAGCCCCTACAATGAGCAGTTCTTC. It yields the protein CASSQLRDSPYNEQFF.

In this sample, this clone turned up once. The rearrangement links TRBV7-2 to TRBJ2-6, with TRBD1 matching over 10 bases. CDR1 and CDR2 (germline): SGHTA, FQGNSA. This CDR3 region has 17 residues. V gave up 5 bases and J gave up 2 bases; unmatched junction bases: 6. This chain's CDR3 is CASSPGTGVPGANVLTF. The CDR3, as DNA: TGTGCCAGCAGCCCCGGGACAGGGGTACCTGGGGCCAACGTCCTGACTTTC.

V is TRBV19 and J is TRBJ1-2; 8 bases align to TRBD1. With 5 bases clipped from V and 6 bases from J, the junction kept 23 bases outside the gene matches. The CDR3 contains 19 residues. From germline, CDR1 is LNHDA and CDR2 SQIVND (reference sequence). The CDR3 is CASSASRGRSIGLADGYTF. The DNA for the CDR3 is TGTGCCAGTAGTGCATCCAGGGGGCGGAGTATCGGCCTTGCGGATGGCTACACCTTC.

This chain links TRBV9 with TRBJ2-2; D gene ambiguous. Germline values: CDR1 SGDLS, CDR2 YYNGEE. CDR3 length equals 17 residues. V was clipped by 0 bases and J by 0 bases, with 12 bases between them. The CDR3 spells CASSVALAGPNTGELFF. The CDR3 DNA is TGTGCCAGCAGCGTAGCTCTGGCAGGCCCGAACACCGGGGAGCTGTTTTTT.

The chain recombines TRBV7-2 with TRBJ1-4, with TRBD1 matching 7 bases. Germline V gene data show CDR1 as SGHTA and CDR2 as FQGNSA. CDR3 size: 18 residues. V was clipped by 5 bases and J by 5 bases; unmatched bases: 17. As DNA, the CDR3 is TGTGCCAGCAGCCCCGGATACAGGGGACCCAGATTGAATGAAAAACTGTTTTTT. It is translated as CASSPGYRGPRLNEKLFF.

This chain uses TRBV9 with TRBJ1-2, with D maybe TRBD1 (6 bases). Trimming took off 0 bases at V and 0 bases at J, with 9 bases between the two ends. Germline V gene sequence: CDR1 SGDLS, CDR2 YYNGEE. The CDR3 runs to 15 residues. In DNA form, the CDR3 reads TGTGCCAGCAGCGTAGCAGGGGTAGCTAACTATGGCTACACCTTC. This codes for CASSVAGVANYGYTF.

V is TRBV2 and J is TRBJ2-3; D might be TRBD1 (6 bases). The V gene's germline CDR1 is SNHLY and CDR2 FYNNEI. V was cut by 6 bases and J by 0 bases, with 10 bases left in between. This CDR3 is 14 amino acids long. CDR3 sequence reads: CASRDRSSTDTQYF. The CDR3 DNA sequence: TGTGCCAGCAGGGACAGAAGCAGCACAGATACGCAGTATTTT.

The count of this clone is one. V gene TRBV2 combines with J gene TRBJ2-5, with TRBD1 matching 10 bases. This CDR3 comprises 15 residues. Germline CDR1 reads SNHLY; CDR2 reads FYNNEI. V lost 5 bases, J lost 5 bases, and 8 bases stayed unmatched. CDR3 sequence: CASSPLTGGAETQYF. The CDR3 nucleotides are TGTGCCAGCAGTCCACTGACAGGGGGCGCGGAGACCCAGTACTTC.

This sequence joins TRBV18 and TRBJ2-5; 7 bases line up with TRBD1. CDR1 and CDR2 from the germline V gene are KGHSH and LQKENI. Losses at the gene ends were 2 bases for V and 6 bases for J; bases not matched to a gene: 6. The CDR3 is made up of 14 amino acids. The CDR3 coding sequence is TGTGCCAGCTCACCATCGGTGACAGGGAAGACCCAGTACTTC. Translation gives CASSPSVTGKTQYF. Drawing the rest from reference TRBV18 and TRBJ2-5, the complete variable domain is NAGVMQNPRHLVRRRGQEARLRCSPMKGHSHVYWYRQLPEEGLKFMVYLQKENIIDESGMPKERFSAEFPKEGPSILRIQQVVRGDSAAYFCASSPSVTGKTQYFGPGTRLLVL.

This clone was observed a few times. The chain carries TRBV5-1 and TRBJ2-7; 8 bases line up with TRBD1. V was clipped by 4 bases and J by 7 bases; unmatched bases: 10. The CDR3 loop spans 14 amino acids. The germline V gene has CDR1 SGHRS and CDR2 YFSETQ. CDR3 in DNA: TGCGCCAGCAGCCCGGGACAGGCCCCCCGGGAGCAGTACTTC. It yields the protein CASSPGQAPREQYF.

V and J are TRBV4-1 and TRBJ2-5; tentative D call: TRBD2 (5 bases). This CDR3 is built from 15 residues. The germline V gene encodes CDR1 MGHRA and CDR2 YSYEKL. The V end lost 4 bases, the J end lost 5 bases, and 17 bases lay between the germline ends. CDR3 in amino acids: CASSRVEAPGETQYF. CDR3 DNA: TGCGCCAGCAGCCGCGTGGAGGCCCCTGGGGAGACCCAGTACTTC.

The CDR3 spells CASSKRKDSPLHF. CDR3 nucleotide sequence: TGTGCCAGCAGCAAACGCAAGGATTCACCCCTCCACTTT. The chain links TRBV21-1 to TRBJ1-6. TRBV21-1 represents a pseudogene. The CDR3 is made up of 13 amino acids.

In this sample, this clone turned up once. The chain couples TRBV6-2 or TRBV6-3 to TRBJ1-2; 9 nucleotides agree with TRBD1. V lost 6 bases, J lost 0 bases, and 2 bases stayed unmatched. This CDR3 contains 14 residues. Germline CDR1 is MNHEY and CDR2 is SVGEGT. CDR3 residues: CASSRQGANYGYTF. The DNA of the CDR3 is TGTGCCAGCAGCCGACAGGGGGCTAACTATGGCTACACCTTC.

CDR3 region: CASRKTGAAEAFF. The CDR3 nucleotides are TGTGCCAGCAGGAAAACAGGGGCGGCTGAAGCTTTCTTT. The chain uses TRBV6-4 and TRBJ1-1; 7 nucleotides align to TRBD1. From germline, CDR1 is MRHNA and CDR2 SNTAGT. The CDR3 loop spans 13 amino acids. With 6 bases clipped from V and 6 bases from J, the junction kept 7 bases outside the gene matches.

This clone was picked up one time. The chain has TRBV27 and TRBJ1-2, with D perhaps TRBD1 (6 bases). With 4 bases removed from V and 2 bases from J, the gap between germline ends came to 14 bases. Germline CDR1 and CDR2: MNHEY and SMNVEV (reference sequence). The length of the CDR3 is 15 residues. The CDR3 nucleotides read TGTGCCAGCAGTTCGGGACACCGGGGGAACTATGGCTACACCTTC. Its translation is CASSSGHRGNYGYTF.

CDR3 sequence reads: CASTTTSGHTGELFF. CDR3 DNA sequence: TGTGCCAGCACCACGACTAGCGGGCACACCGGGGAGCTGTTTTTT. The chain carries TRBV6-5 and TRBJ2-2; 10 bases are shared with TRBD2. The germline CDR1 and CDR2 sequences are MNHEY and SVGAGI. V lost 7 bases, J lost 3 bases, and 5 bases stayed unmatched. This CDR3 region has 15 residues.